This T cell receptor beta chain was obtained from a study of T cell changes during pregnancy in multiple sclerosis. Data came from immunoSEQ multiplex PCR; TCRdb stores just in-frame clones and leaves some out. The sample has under 95,000 clones, over 85% seen once; the top ten hold about 0.72%. Germline CDR1 is MGHDK and CDR2 is SYGVNS. CDR3 length: 15 amino acids. V was cut by 5 bases and J by 0 bases, with 11 bases left in between. The V call is TRBV25-1, the J call TRBJ2-1, with D possibly matching TRBD1 (6 bases). The sample was peripheral blood, taken in the second trimester of pregnancy. The source is a female donor in good health, enrolled as a control in a pregnancy study. The CDR3 reads CASSSRGSSYNEQFF. CDR3 coding DNA: TGTGCCAGCAGTTCCAGGGGAAGCTCCTACAATGAGCAGTTCTTC. The variable domain in full, with the rest retrieved from reference TRBV25-1 and TRBJ2-1, is EADIYQTPRYLVIGTGKKITLECSQTMGHDKMYWYQQDPGMELHLIHYSYGVNSTEKGDLSSESTVSRIRTEHFPLTLESARPSHTSQYLCASSSRGSSYNEQFFGPGTRLTVL.